Following are 20 T cell receptor beta chains from one sample sequenced in a study of blood T cell repertoires in COVID-19. The protocol was immunoSEQ multiplex PCR, while the TCRdb copy is restricted to in-frame clones and leaves out a portion. Among some 15,000 clones listed, 90% were seen once. The specimen sequenced was peripheral blood. These receptors were collected from a human donor in a cohort sampled during active COVID-19.

The J gene is TRBJ2-1, the V gene TRBV7-8, with 7 bases fitting TRBD2. After removal of 5 bases from V and 7 bases from J, the junction contained 14 bases not matched to a gene. Germline V lookup: CDR1 SGHVS, CDR2 FQNEAQ. The CDR3 contains 16 residues. The CDR3, as DNA: TGTGCCAGCAGCGCCGTAGCGGGCCACCCCAAAAATGAGCAGTTCTTC. Translated, it gives CASSAVAGHPKNEQFF.

V usage is TRBV28 and J usage is TRBJ2-2; maybe TRBD1 (7 bases). V lost 2 bases, J lost 3 bases, and 10 bases lay in between. Germline V gene lookup returns CDR1 MDHEN and CDR2 SYDVKM. The CDR3 has 15 amino acids. The CDR3 sequence is CASSLAGQYTGELFF. The CDR3 bases are TGTGCCAGCAGTTTAGCGGGACAGTACACCGGGGAGCTGTTTTTT.

Only one count was recorded for this clone. This chain uses TRBV27 with TRBJ2-5, with TRBD1 matching 9 bases. V lost 6 bases to trimming and J lost 5 bases; unmatched junction nucleotides: 10. The CDR3 totals 15 residues. Per the germline V gene, CDR1 is MNHEY and CDR2 is SMNVEV (reference sequence). As DNA, the CDR3 is TGTGCCAGCAGACAGGTCGACAGGGGGAGGGAGACCCAGTACTTC. It codes for CASRQVDRGRETQYF.

Only a few counts were recorded for this clone. The chain recombines TRBV15 with TRBJ1-2; no definite D call. V shed 0 bases and J shed 5 bases, with 7 bases lying between them. CDR3 length: 13 residues. Germline loops: CDR1 LNHNV, CDR2 YYDKDF (reference sequence). For the CDR3, the DNA is TGTGCCACCAGCAGAGATACTAGGTATGGCTACACCTTC. Translating gives CATSRDTRYGYTF.

The rearrangement links TRBV6-2 or TRBV6-3 to TRBJ2-3; D is unresolved. The CDR3 length is 14 residues. The V end was cut by 1 base, the J end by 2 bases, with 7 bases between. Germline-derived CDR1 and CDR2 are MNHEY and SVGEGT. CDR3 in amino acids: CASSYYRNTDTQYF. For the CDR3, the DNA is TGTGCCAGCAGTTACTACAGAAACACAGATACGCAGTATTTT.

This clone appeared a single time. This chain connects TRBV20-1 to TRBJ1-1; possible D gene TRBD1, 5 bases. From germline, CDR1 is DFQATT and CDR2 SNEGSKA (reference sequence). The CDR3 runs to 11 residues. Trimming removed 5 bases from V and 3 bases from J, with 7 bases in between. The CDR3 DNA reads TGCAGTGCTGGGGGGGACACTGAAGCTTTCTTT. Translated: CSAGGDTEAFF.

The chain is built from TRBV7-2 and TRBJ1-4; no definite D call. Germline V gene data show CDR1 as SGHTA and CDR2 as FQGNSA. The CDR3 contains 14 residues. Trimming stripped 3 bases from V and 5 bases from J, with 10 bases between. CDR3 protein: CASSFYGRNEKLFF. CDR3 nucleotides: TGTGCCAGCAGCTTTTATGGGAGGAATGAAAAACTGTTTTTT.

The rearrangement joins TRBV10-1 to TRBJ2-7; 9 positions match TRBD1. The CDR3 is made up of 15 amino acids. V trimming: 7 bases; J trimming: 0 bases; junction bases outside the gene matches: 7. CDR1 and CDR2 from the germline V gene are WNHNN and SYGVQD (reference sequence). The CDR3 loop is CASNTGTGPSYEQYF. CDR3 bases: TGCGCCAGCAATACCGGGACAGGGCCCTCCTACGAGCAGTACTTC.

The V call is TRBV10-3, the J call TRBJ2-1, with TRBD2 matching 14 bases. The CDR3 totals 17 residues. Trimming removed 6 bases from V and 9 bases from J; junction bases left unmatched: 13. CDR1 and CDR2 (germline): ENHRY, SYGVKD. The CDR3 is CAISQTGTSGRDSEQFF. The DNA of the CDR3 is TGTGCCATCAGCCAGACCGGGACTAGCGGGAGAGATAGTGAGCAGTTCTTC.

The J gene is TRBJ1-4, the V gene TRBV6-5; TRBD1 might be the D (5 bases). CDR1 is MNHEY, CDR2 SVGAGI, per germline. Between the trimmed V and J ends, which lost 6 bases and 6 bases, there was a span of 17 bases. This CDR3 is built from 15 residues. The CDR3 here is CASSPADRNDEKLFF. The CDR3 coding sequence is TGTGCCAGCAGCCCCGCCGACAGAAATGATGAAAAACTGTTTTTT.

The V and J genes are TRBV2 and TRBJ2-3, with TRBD2 identical over 10 bases. V shed 7 bases and J 5 bases; nucleotides not matched to a gene: 12. The CDR3 runs to 16 residues. The germline gives CDR1 SNHLY, CDR2 FYNNEI. The CDR3 sequence is CASIPEAGGPVDTQYF. The CDR3 nucleotides read TGTGCCAGCATCCCAGAAGCGGGGGGGCCGGTAGATACGCAGTATTTT.

This clone appeared once. The chain has TRBV19 and TRBJ2-3, with D perhaps TRBD2 (6 bases). Between the trimmed V and J ends, which lost 3 bases and 3 bases, there was a span of 19 bases. CDR3 length: 17 amino acids. The germline gives CDR1 LNHDA, CDR2 SQIVND (reference sequence). CDR3: CASSIFAAGKRTDTQYF. The CDR3 DNA reads TGTGCCAGTAGTATTTTTGCGGCGGGAAAAAGGACAGATACGCAGTATTTT.

The V call is TRBV2, the J call TRBJ2-1, with 14 bases identical to TRBD2. Germline loops: CDR1 SNHLY, CDR2 FYNNEI. Losses at the gene ends were 4 bases for V and 6 bases for J; bases not matched to a gene: 5. The CDR3 loop spans 16 amino acids. This CDR3 reads CASSGGLAGGGNEQFF. The DNA of the CDR3 is TGTGCCAGCAGTGGAGGACTAGCGGGGGGAGGCAATGAGCAGTTCTTC.

The chain combines TRBV7-3 with TRBJ1-2, with TRBD1 as a possible D gene (5 bases). The CDR3 length is 15 residues. In germline, CDR1 is SGHTA, CDR2 FQGTGA. V dropped 2 bases and J dropped 0 bases, with 10 bases sitting between them. This CDR3 reads CASSLLGGANYGYTF. Written as DNA, the CDR3 is TGTGCCAGCAGCTTATTGGGGGGAGCTAACTATGGCTACACCTTC.

In this sample, this clone turned up once. This chain connects TRBV9 to TRBJ1-2, with D perhaps TRBD1 (5 bases). Trimming cost V 4 bases and J 4 bases, with 14 bases left between them. Germline CDR1 is SGDLS and CDR2 is YYNGEE. The CDR3 length is 14 residues. CDR3: CASSTQEGPYGYTF. CDR3 bases: TGTGCCAGCAGCACCCAGGAGGGGCCCTATGGCTACACCTTC.

V is TRBV19 and J is TRBJ2-7; a weak D match, TRBD1 (5 bases). CDR1 LNHDA and CDR2 SQIVND come from the germline V gene (reference sequence). V was shortened by 5 bases and J by 2 bases, with 10 bases between the two germline ends. This CDR3 region has 13 residues. As DNA, the CDR3 is TGTGCCAGTAGTGAAGGCAGGGCCTACGAGCAGTACTTC. Translating gives CASSEGRAYEQYF.

This clone showed up just a few times. CDR3 sequence: CASSRGPSGELFF. The DNA of the CDR3 is TGTGCCAGCTCCAGGGGGCCTTCCGGGGAGCTGTTTTTT. V and J are TRBV25-1 and TRBJ2-2; 8 nucleotides line up with TRBD1. With V trimmed by 8 bases and J by 6 bases, 5 bases remained unmatched. The CDR3 runs to 13 residues. Germline CDR1 is MGHDK and CDR2 is SYGVNS.

This sequence joins TRBV4-2 and TRBJ2-7; tentative D call: TRBD1 (6 bases). The germline V gene has CDR1 LGHNA and CDR2 YNFKEQ. The CDR3 is 14 amino acids. V lost 5 bases to trimming and J lost 1 base, with 12 bases between them. For the CDR3, the DNA is TGTGCCAGCAGCGAGGGGGACATATCCTACGAGCAGTACTTC. Its protein is CASSEGDISYEQYF.

V usage is TRBV9 and J usage is TRBJ1-4; a weak D match, TRBD1 (5 bases). Trimming removed 4 bases at V and 0 bases at J, with 10 bases between. Germline V gene sequence: CDR1 SGDLS, CDR2 YYNGEE. The CDR3 is 15 residues long. In DNA, the CDR3 is TGTGCCAGCAGCTCCCAGGGTGCAACTAATGAAAAACTGTTTTTT. Translating it yields CASSSQGATNEKLFF.

The chain joins TRBV12-3 or TRBV12-4 to TRBJ2-3; D is undetermined. This CDR3 has 13 residues. Trimming removed 3 bases at V and 3 bases at J, with 7 bases between. CDR3 in amino acids: CASSFSTTDTQYF. The CDR3 DNA reads TGTGCCAGCAGTTTTTCAACAACAGATACGCAGTATTTT.